Included here is one T cell receptor (beta chain) sequence, with context. The antigen remains unidentified. As to treatment: roughly 11-day PBMC culture with coronavirus spike peptide pools or control peptides (ViraFEST assay). ViraFEST sequenced TCRs after peptide-pool expansion of antigen-specific T cells. The data derive from a study of vaccination and CD4 T cells after COVID-19. Looking at the study overall: Diagnosis preceded the drawing of post-COVID samples by a median approximately 96 days (range 35 to 161).

An Oncomine TCR Beta short-read assay was used to sequence the DNA from cultured CD4+ T cells. Cultures of CD4+ T cells served as the source for extracting genomic DNA. Via MiXCR, TCRdb re-called the PCR reads, giving one row per CDR3 protein. Of 7,800 or so distinct CDR3 sequences listed, approximately 51% are singletons. The CDR3 runs to 15 residues. CDR1 SGHTA and CDR2 FQGNSA come from the germline V gene. The V segment lost 1 base and the J segment 6 bases; nucleotides outside the gene matches: 5. Findings and limits, study-wide: Post-vaccination, and not before, a median 86.3% of reactive clones appeared in convalescent patients.

V gene TRBV7-2 combines with J gene TRBJ1-5; TRBD1 aligns across 8 bases. This clonotype originated in a human donor who had recovered from COVID-19. Material: CD4+ T cells from blood, cultured in vitro. The DNA for the CDR3 is TGTGCCAGCAGCTTAGGGACAGGGACGGGTCAGCCCCAGCATTTT. Translating it yields CASSLGTGTGQPQHF. The entire variable domain, with the rest obtained from reference TRBV7-2 and TRBJ1-5, is as follows: GAGVSQSPSNKVTEKGKDVELRCDPISGHTALYWYRQSLGQGLEFLIYFQGNSAPDKSGLPSDRFSAERTGGSVSTLTIQRTQQEDSAVYLCASSLGTGTGQPQHFGDGTRLSIL.